The 26 T cell receptor beta chains in this list originate from one sample, sequenced in a study of T-cell reconstitution after alpha-beta-depleted transplantation in children. Unique molecular identifiers were incorporated during preparation of the TCRbeta library. Each CDR3 protein gets one entry after TCRdb re-called the PCR reads with MiXCR. This table holds 98,000 or so distinct CDR3 sequences, about 6.5% found once. This specimen consisted of PBMCs, mostly from graft donor cells, obtained 360 days after TCRalphabeta/CD19-depleted stem cell transplant. The receptors originated from a male patient under 10 years old who had a stem cell transplant for acute lymphoblastic leukemia, so the T cells may come from the graft donor.

This clonotype was observed at least ten times. The rearrangement joins TRBV12-3 or TRBV12-4 to TRBJ1-2, with D tentatively TRBD1 (6 bases). V gave up 3 bases and J gave up 1 base, with 6 bases separating them. This CDR3 comprises 13 residues. In nucleotides, the CDR3 is TGTGCCAGCAGTTTGGACAGTAACTATGGCTACACCTTC. Translation: CASSLDSNYGYTF.

In this sample, this clonotype turned up a few times. This chain joins TRBV11-2 and TRBJ2-7, with 8 bases that match TRBD1. There are 15 residues in the CDR3. With V trimmed by 4 bases and J by 1 base, 6 bases remained unmatched. CDR1 SGHAT and CDR2 FQNNGV come from the germline V gene. CDR3 bases: TGTGCCAGCAGCTCGTCGACAGGGGTGTCCTACGAGCAGTACTTC. Protein product: CASSSSTGVSYEQYF.

This clonotype was seen repeatedly, ten times or more. The CDR3 DNA reads as TGCGCCAGCAGCCTCCGGACACCCAATCACGAGCAGTACTTC. This sequence encodes CASSLRTPNHEQYF. The chain links TRBV5-1 to TRBJ2-7, with D maybe TRBD1 (5 bases). Germline CDR1 is SGHRS and CDR2 is YFSETQ. Trimming left V 4 bases short and J 5 bases short, with 16 bases between. This CDR3 is 14 amino acids long. The full variable domain, with the rest looked up from reference TRBV5-1 and TRBJ2-7, is KAGVTQTPRYLIKTRGQQVTLSCSPISGHRSVSWYQQTPGQGLQFLFEYFSETQRNKGNFPGRFSGRQFSNSRSEMNVSTLELGDSALYLCASSLRTPNHEQYFGPGTRLTVT.

There are a few counts of this clonotype. This clone may be a read error of a much larger clone one base away. The rearrangement joins TRBV12-3 or TRBV12-4 to TRBJ2-3; D uncertain. The CDR3 totals 18 residues. The CDR3 region is CTSSPFPPVGLRTDTQYF. Here the CDR3 DNA reads TGTACCAGCAGTCCCTTTCCCCCGGTGGGCCTACGCACAGATACGCAGTATTTT.

This clonotype turned up a few times. V gene TRBV20-1 combines with J gene TRBJ2-5; D remains ambiguous. The CDR3 is made up of 10 amino acids. CDR1 and CDR2 from the germline V gene are DFQATT and SNEGSKA (reference sequence). V shed 7 bases and J shed 5 bases, with 8 bases lying between them. DNA for the CDR3: TGCAGTGGGGCCCCTGAGACCCAGTACTTC. This translates into CSGAPETQYF.

This clonotype was found many times. The chain links TRBV28 to TRBJ2-5, with TRBD1 matching 8 bases. Germline V lookup: CDR1 MDHEN, CDR2 SYDVKM. Trimming took 8 bases from V and 6 from J; bases not matched to a gene: 11. CDR3 length: 14 amino acids. The CDR3 sequence: CASGPRTGKKTQYF. CDR3 sequence (DNA): TGTGCCAGCGGGCCCCGGACAGGGAAAAAGACCCAGTACTTC.

There are many counts of this clonotype. The gene calls are TRBV5-6 and TRBJ1-1; D call uncertain. Trimming cost V 2 bases and J 0 bases, with 2 bases left between them. CDR1 is SGHDT and CDR2 is YYEEEE in the germline V gene. This CDR3 region has 12 residues. The CDR3 region has the DNA TGTGCCAGCAGCTTTCTGAACACTGAAGCTTTCTTT. Protein: CASSFLNTEAFF. Using reference TRBV5-6 and TRBJ1-1 for the parts outside the CDR3, the full variable domain is DAGVTQSPTHLIKTRGQQVTLRCSPKSGHDTVSWYQQALGQGPQFIFQYYEEEERQRGNFPDRFSGHQFPNYSSELNVNALLLGDSALYLCASSFLNTEAFFGQGTRLTVV.

This clonotype was counted a few times. The rearrangement joins TRBV5-4 to TRBJ2-2, with a possible D match to TRBD1 (6 bases). Trimming cost V 2 bases and J 10 bases, with 12 bases left between them. The CDR3 covers 13 residues. Germline CDR1 SGHNT, CDR2 YYREEE (reference sequence). The CDR3 DNA follows: TGTGCCAGCAGCTTTAGGGGGAACGAGGAGCTGTTTTTT. Its protein is CASSFRGNEELFF.

This clonotype was seen only a few times. The junction and the germline gene differ at one end; a read error may be behind it. V is TRBV27 and J is TRBJ2-7, with D perhaps TRBD2 (7 bases). Germline V gene lookup returns CDR1 MNHEY and CDR2 SMNVEV (reference sequence). The CDR3 length is 13 residues. CDR3 loop: CATSIRGGYEQYF. The CDR3 coding sequence is TGTGCCACCAGTATTAGGGGGGGCTACGAGCAGTACTTC.

With regard to this clonotype: A read error is possible here, since a much larger clone lies one base away. The chain employs TRBV6-5 and TRBJ2-3, with D tentatively TRBD2 (6 bases). The germline CDR1 and CDR2 sequences are MNHEY and SVGAGI. Trimming stripped 2 bases from V and 3 bases from J, with 12 bases between. CDR3 size: 15 residues. CDR3 DNA sequence: TGTGCCAGCAGTTACCCCGCAGGAGGGACAGATACGCAGTATTTT. This translates into CASSYPAGGTDTQYF.

This clonotype was counted a single time. The CDR3 coding sequence is TGTGCCAGCAGTCTCATTTCCGGGACAGGGTTTTATGGCTACACCTTC. Residues: CASSLISGTGFYGYTF. V usage is TRBV27 and J usage is TRBJ1-2, with 9 bases identical to TRBD1. The CDR3 is 16 residues long. Germline V lookup: CDR1 MNHEY, CDR2 SMNVEV (reference sequence). The trim removed 5 bases at V and 5 bases at J, leaving 12 bases unmatched.

This clonotype came up a few times. This rearrangement joins TRBV18 to TRBJ2-1, with D maybe TRBD2 (5 bases). This CDR3 is built from 16 residues. Trimming cost V 3 bases and J 0 bases, with 12 bases left between them. Germline V CDR1 and CDR2: KGHSH, LQKENI. The CDR3 here is CASSPTISGSYNEQFF. CDR3 coding DNA: TGTGCCAGCTCACCGACTATCAGCGGCTCCTACAATGAGCAGTTCTTC.

The chain carries TRBV20-1 and TRBJ2-7; no firm D call. Germline CDR1 reads DFQATT; CDR2 reads SNEGSKA (reference sequence). CDR3 length equals 15 residues. The V gene lost 5 bases and the J gene lost 3 bases, with 20 bases spanning the gap. CDR3 in amino acids: CSAPGRQKMGYEQYF. The CDR3 bases are TGCAGTGCTCCTGGACGTCAAAAAATGGGCTACGAGCAGTACTTC.

The chain recombines TRBV27 with TRBJ2-7; tentatively, D is TRBD1 (6 bases). CDR3 size: 14 residues. In germline, CDR1 is MNHEY, CDR2 SMNVEV (reference sequence). Deletions cut 3 bases from V and 3 bases from J, with 12 bases between. CDR3 nucleotide sequence: TGTGCCAGCAGTTTCGGGCAGGGGATCTACGAGCAGTACTTC. Protein: CASSFGQGIYEQYF.

This clonotype was found many times. The chain combines TRBV7-2 with TRBJ2-1; D is tentatively TRBD1 or TRBD2 (5 bases each). CDR1 and CDR2 from the germline V gene are SGHTA and FQGNSA. This CDR3 has 13 residues. Trimming removed 5 bases from V and 8 bases from J, with 13 bases in between. CDR3 sequence reads: CASSPLGTYEQFF. Written as DNA, the CDR3 is TGTGCCAGCAGCCCTTTGGGGACGTATGAGCAGTTCTTC. Full variable domain (missing parts from reference TRBV7-2 and TRBJ2-1): GAGVSQSPSNKVTEKGKDVELRCDPISGHTALYWYRQSLGQGLEFLIYFQGNSAPDKSGLPSDRFSAERTGGSVSTLTIQRTQQEDSAVYLCASSPLGTYEQFFGPGTRLTVL.

In this sample, this clonotype turned up many times. This chain connects TRBV5-6 to TRBJ2-3; no reliable D call. The V gene's germline CDR1 is SGHDT and CDR2 YYEEEE. V lost 4 bases and J lost 0, with 9 bases in between. The CDR3 sequence is 14 residues long. The CDR3 DNA reads as TGTGCCAGCAGCCAGGCCCCTAGCACAGATACGCAGTATTTT. This encodes CASSQAPSTDTQYF.

V usage is TRBV6-5 and J usage is TRBJ2-2; no reliable D call. Germline V lookup: CDR1 MNHEY, CDR2 SVGAGI. V lost 4 bases to trimming and J lost 0 bases, with 21 bases between them. The length of the CDR3 is 19 residues. The CDR3 loop is CASSLLDHLADTNTGELFF. The CDR3, as DNA: TGTGCCAGCAGTTTATTGGACCACTTAGCCGATACGAACACCGGGGAGCTGTTTTTT.

Many counts were recorded for this clonotype. The rearrangement joins TRBV15 to TRBJ1-1; tentatively, D is TRBD1 (5 bases). CDR1 is LNHNV, CDR2 YYDKDF, per germline (reference sequence). This CDR3 region has 17 residues. Deletions cut 5 bases from V and 7 bases from J, with 26 bases between. CDR3 sequence (DNA): TGTGCCACCAGCGGATCTCTGGACGACGGTTTTGGGGGTGAAGCTTTCTTT. This gives the protein CATSGSLDDGFGGEAFF. Full variable domain (missing parts from reference TRBV15 and TRBJ1-1): DAMVIQNPRYQVTQFGKPVTLSCSQTLNHNVMYWYQQKSSQAPKLLFHYYDKDFNNEADTPDNFQSRRPNTSFCFLDIRSPGLGDTAMYLCATSGSLDDGFGGEAFFGQGTRLTVV.

This clonotype was seen many times. The rearrangement joins TRBV29-1 to TRBJ1-1; D call uncertain. This CDR3 is built from 11 residues. From germline, CDR1 is SQVTM and CDR2 ANQGSEA. The V end was cut by 3 bases, the J end by 1 base, with 3 bases between. The CDR3 spells CSVEENTEAFF. CDR3 sequence (DNA): TGCAGCGTTGAGGAGAACACTGAAGCTTTCTTT.

In its sample, this clonotype was seen many times. The chain couples TRBV12-3 or TRBV12-4 to TRBJ1-3, with a tentative D call TRBD1 (5 bases). CDR3 length equals 14 residues. The ends were cut back, 7 bases at V and 2 bases at J, with 12 bases in the middle. CDR3 loop: CASNGNRTGNTIYF. CDR3 DNA: TGTGCCAGCAACGGTAACAGGACTGGAAACACCATATATTTT.

This clonotype was observed at least ten times. V is TRBV6-5 and J is TRBJ2-2; no clear D. The V and J ends lost 0 bases and 5 bases respectively, with 16 bases between them. Germline CDR1 is MNHEY and CDR2 is SVGAGI. This CDR3 region has 17 residues. CDR3 coding DNA: TGTGCCAGCAGTTACTCCCCCCCCGACACTCGTACCGGGGAGCTGTTTTTT. It specifies CASSYSPPDTRTGELFF.

This clonotype was detected many times. V is TRBV4-3 and J is TRBJ1-2; D may be TRBD1 (5 bases). Germline CDR1 reads LGHNA; CDR2 reads YSLEER. V lost 4 bases and J 4 bases, leaving 13 bases between the germline ends. CDR3 length equals 14 residues. This CDR3 is CASSLSGTGYGYTF. In nucleotides, the CDR3 is TGCGCCAGCAGCCTTTCCGGGACGGGCTATGGCTACACCTTC.

This clonotype came up many times. V usage is TRBV5-1 and J usage is TRBJ2-3; 9 bases match TRBD1. V lost 3 bases and J lost 3; bases outside the gene matches: 5. The CDR3 extends over 15 amino acids. The germline V gene has CDR1 SGHRS and CDR2 YFSETQ. CDR3 DNA: TGCGCCAGCAGCTCAAACAGGGGGCCGACAGATACGCAGTATTTT. This codes for CASSSNRGPTDTQYF.

This clonotype was seen a few times. V usage is TRBV9 and J usage is TRBJ2-2; no reliable D call. The V end was cut by 4 bases, the J end by 6 bases, with 10 bases between. CDR1 SGDLS and CDR2 YYNGEE come from the germline V gene. The CDR3 has 13 residues. The CDR3 loop is CASSTRIPGELFF. The CDR3 DNA reads as TGTGCCAGCAGCACCAGGATCCCCGGGGAGCTGTTTTTT.

The chain employs TRBV6-1 and TRBJ2-7; D is perhaps TRBD2 (6 bases). The V end was cut by 6 bases, the J end by 6 bases, with 15 bases between. In germline, CDR1 is MNHNS, CDR2 SASEGT. There are 13 residues in the CDR3. The CDR3 region has the DNA TGTGCCAGCAGGGGGGGTGGAGACCTCGAGCAGTACTTC. Amino acids: CASRGGGDLEQYF.

The rearrangement uses TRBV6-2 or TRBV6-3 and TRBJ2-5; D might be TRBD1 or TRBD2, each matching 5 bases. Germline V gene sequence: CDR1 MNHEY, CDR2 SVGEGT. The CDR3 sequence is 16 residues long. V shed 6 bases and J shed 3 bases, with 20 bases lying between them. DNA for the CDR3: TGTGCCAGCAGCCCATCCGGGGCCGGTTTGGAAGAGACCCAGTACTTC. This translates into CASSPSGAGLEETQYF.